There are a few counts of the clone carrying this T cell receptor beta chain. The CDR3 covers 14 residues. V gave up 1 base and J gave up 7 bases, with 13 bases separating them. From germline, CDR1 is SEHNR and CDR2 FQNEAQ (reference sequence). One entry per CDR3 protein, called by TCRdb with MiXCR from the RT-PCR reads. This sample has some 200,000 distinct CDR3 sequences, with 40% to 45% found just once. The data were taken from a study of patients and donors after allogeneic stem cell transplantation. V is TRBV7-9 and J is TRBJ1-2, with unresolved D. The origin of this receptor is a human donor who was either an allogeneic HSCT recipient or a stem cell or donor lymphocyte infusion donor (not recorded which). It is not recorded whose cells these are; they may come from a transplant donor. Sequencing used blood, either unsorted or a sorted T cell fraction (not recorded which). The CDR3: CASSLDLPSGGYTF. In DNA, the CDR3 is TGTGCCAGCAGCTTAGATCTGCCGTCGGGTGGCTACACCTTC.